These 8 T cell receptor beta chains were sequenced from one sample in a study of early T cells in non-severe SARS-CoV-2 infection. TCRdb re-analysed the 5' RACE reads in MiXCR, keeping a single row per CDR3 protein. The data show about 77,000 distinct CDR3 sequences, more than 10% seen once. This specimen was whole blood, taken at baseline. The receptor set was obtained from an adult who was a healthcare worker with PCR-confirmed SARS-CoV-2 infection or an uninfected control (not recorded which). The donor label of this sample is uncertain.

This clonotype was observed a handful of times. The CDR3 DNA reads as TGCAGCGTTGAGCGCATCCTTCCGGGGGCGCAGTACTTC. Its protein product is CSVERILPGAQYF. The rearrangement joins TRBV29-1 to TRBJ2-7; D possibly uses TRBD1 or TRBD2 (6 bases each). V lost 3 bases to trimming and J lost 9 bases, with 18 bases between them. The CDR3 sequence is 13 residues long. CDR1 and CDR2 from the germline V gene are SQVTM and ANQGSEA.

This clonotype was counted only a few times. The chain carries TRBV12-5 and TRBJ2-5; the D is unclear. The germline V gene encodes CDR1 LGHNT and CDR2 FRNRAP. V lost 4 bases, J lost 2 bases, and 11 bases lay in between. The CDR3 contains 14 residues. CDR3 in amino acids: CASGSWTQQETQYF. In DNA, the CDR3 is TGTGCTAGTGGTTCCTGGACGCAGCAAGAGACCCAGTACTTC.

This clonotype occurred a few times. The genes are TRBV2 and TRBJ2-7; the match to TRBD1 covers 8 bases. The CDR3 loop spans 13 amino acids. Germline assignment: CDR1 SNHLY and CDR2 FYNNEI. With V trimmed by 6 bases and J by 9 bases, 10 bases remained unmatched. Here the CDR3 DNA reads TGTGCCAGCAGCGAAACGACAGGGGTAAGGCAGTACTTC. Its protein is CASSETTGVRQYF. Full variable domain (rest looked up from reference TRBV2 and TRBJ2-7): EPEVTQTPSHQVTQMGQEVILRCVPISNHLYFYWYRQILGQKVEFLVSFYNNEISEKSEIFDDQFSVERPDGSNFTLKIRSTKLEDSAMYFCASSETTGVRQYFGPGTRLTVT.

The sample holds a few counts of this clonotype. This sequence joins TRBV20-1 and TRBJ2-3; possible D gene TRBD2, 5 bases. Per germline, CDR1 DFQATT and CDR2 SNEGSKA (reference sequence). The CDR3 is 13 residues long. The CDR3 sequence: CRADSVGTDTQYF. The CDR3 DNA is TGCAGAGCGGACTCGGTTGGCACAGATACGCAGTATTTT.

The CDR3 DNA is TGTGCCAGCAGCCAATTACTAGCGGGGGCAACAGATACGCAGTATTTT. Translated, it gives CASSQLLAGATDTQYF. The chain combines TRBV14 with TRBJ2-3; 11 bases line up with TRBD2. Trimming cost V 2 bases and J 3 bases; bases outside gene matches: 4. The CDR3 runs 16 residues. Germline values: CDR1 SGHDN, CDR2 FVKESK. The entire variable domain, with the rest obtained from reference TRBV14 and TRBJ2-3, is as follows: EAGVTQFPSHSVIEKGQTVTLRCDPISGHDNLYWYRRVMGKEIKFLLHFVKESKQDESGMPNNRFLAERTGGTYSTLKVQPAELEDSGVYFCASSQLLAGATDTQYFGPGTRLTVL.

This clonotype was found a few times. The CDR3 DNA follows: TGTGCCAGCAGCTGGGGCCCAGATACGCAGTATTTT. It yields the protein CASSWGPDTQYF. This sequence joins TRBV12-3 or TRBV12-4 and TRBJ2-3; D may be TRBD1 (5 bases). Trimming left V 6 bases short and J 4 bases short, with 8 bases between. This CDR3 region has 12 residues.

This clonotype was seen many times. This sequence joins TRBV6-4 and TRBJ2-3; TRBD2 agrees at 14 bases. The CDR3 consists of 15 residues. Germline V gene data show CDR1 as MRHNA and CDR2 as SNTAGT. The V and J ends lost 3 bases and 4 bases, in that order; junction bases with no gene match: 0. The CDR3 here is CASSEGLAGADTQYF. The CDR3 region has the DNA TGTGCCAGCAGTGAGGGACTAGCGGGGGCAGATACGCAGTATTTT.

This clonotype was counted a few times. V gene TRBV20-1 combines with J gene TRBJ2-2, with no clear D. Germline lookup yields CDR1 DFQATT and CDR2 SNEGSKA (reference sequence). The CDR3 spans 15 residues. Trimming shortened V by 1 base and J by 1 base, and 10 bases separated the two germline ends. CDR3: CSARARLENTGELFF. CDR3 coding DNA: TGCAGTGCTAGAGCCCGACTTGAGAACACCGGGGAGCTGTTTTTT.